The clone carrying this T cell receptor beta chain was detected only once. This sample is part of a study of blood T cell repertoires in COVID-19. Study in general: Specimens from acute and convalescent COVID-19 originated in the United States, Italy and Spain. From T cells, B-cell-depleted T cells, or PBMCs came the material, which was cDNA or gDNA.

The V gene's germline CDR1 is SEHNR and CDR2 FQNEAQ (reference sequence). Germline trimming cut 5 bases from V and 0 bases from J; bases unmatched to any gene: 7. The CDR3 is made up of 16 amino acids. This table comes from immunoSEQ multiplex PCR, and its TCRdb copy is limited to in-frame clones, with some not included. The sample consists of about 69,000 clones, just over 90% of them appearing once. The sample consisted of peripheral blood. The sequence derives from a woman aged 18-29 years with acute or convalescent COVID-19. This rearrangement joins TRBV7-9 to TRBJ2-3; 8 nucleotides match TRBD1. The CDR3 region has the DNA TGTGCCAGCAGCCCCCGACAGGGGCTTAGCACAGATACGCAGTATTTT. It encodes CASSPRQGLSTDTQYF.